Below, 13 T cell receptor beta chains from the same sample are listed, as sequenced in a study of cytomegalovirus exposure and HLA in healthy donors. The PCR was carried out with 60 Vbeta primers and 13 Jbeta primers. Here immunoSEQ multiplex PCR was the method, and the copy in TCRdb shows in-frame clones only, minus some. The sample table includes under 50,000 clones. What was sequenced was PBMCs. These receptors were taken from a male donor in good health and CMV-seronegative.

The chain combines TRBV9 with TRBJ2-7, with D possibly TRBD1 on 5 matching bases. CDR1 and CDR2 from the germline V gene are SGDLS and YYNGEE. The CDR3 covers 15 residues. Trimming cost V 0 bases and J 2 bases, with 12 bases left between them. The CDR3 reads CASSVATGLAYEQYF. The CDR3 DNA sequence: TGTGCCAGCAGCGTAGCTACAGGCCTGGCCTACGAGCAGTACTTC.

CDR3: CASGAGPGGNEQFF. CDR3 nucleotide sequence: TGTGCCAGCGGAGCGGGGCCGGGGGGCAATGAGCAGTTCTTC. J is TRBJ2-1 and V is TRBV6-1, with 7 bases lining up with TRBD2. This CDR3 comprises 14 residues. The trim removed 8 bases at V and 6 bases at J, leaving 10 bases unmatched. The V gene's germline CDR1 is MNHNS and CDR2 SASEGT.

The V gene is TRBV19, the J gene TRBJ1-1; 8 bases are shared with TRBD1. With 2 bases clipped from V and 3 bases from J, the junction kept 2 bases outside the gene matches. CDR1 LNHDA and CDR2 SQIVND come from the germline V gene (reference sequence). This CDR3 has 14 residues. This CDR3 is CASSIMDRDTEAFF. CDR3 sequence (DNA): TGTGCCAGTAGTATAATGGACAGGGACACTGAAGCTTTCTTT.

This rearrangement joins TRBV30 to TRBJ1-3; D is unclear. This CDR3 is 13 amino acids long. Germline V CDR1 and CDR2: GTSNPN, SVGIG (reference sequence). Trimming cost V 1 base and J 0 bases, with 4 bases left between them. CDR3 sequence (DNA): TGTGCCTGGAGTGCCGGCTCTGGAAACACCATATATTTT. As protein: CAWSAGSGNTIYF.

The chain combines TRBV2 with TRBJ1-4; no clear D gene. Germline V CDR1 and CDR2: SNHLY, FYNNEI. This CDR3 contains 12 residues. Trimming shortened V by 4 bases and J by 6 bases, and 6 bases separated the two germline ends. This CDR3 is CASSGTDEKLFF. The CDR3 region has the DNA TGTGCCAGCAGTGGTACGGATGAAAAACTGTTTTTT.

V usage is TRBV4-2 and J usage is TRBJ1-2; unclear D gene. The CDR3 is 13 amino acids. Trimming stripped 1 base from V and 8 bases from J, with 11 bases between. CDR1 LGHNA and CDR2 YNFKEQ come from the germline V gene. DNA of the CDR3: TGTGCCAGCAGCCAAGGATACGTTGAGGGCTACACCTTC. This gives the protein CASSQGYVEGYTF.

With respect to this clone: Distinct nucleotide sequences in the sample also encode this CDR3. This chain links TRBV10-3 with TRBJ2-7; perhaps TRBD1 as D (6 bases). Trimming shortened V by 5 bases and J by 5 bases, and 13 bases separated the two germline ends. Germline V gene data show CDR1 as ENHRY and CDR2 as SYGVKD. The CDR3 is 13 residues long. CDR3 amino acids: CAISRTGNDEQYF. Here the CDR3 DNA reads TGTGCCATCAGTCGTACAGGGAACGACGAGCAGTACTTC.

DNA of the CDR3: TGTGCCAGCAGTTTAGGCAGGGGTTCCGAAAAACTGTTTTTT. Protein product: CASSLGRGSEKLFF. The chain couples TRBV2 to TRBJ1-4, with D perhaps TRBD1 (6 bases). V lost 5 bases, J lost 8 bases, and 15 bases lay in between. Germline lookup yields CDR1 SNHLY and CDR2 FYNNEI. The CDR3 runs to 14 residues.

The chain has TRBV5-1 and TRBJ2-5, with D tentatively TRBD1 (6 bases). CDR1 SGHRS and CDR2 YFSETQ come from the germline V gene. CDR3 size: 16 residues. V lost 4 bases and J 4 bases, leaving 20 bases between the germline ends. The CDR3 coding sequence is TGCGCCAGCAGCGGAAGTCGAGGACAGCCAAGAGAGACCCAGTACTTC. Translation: CASSGSRGQPRETQYF.

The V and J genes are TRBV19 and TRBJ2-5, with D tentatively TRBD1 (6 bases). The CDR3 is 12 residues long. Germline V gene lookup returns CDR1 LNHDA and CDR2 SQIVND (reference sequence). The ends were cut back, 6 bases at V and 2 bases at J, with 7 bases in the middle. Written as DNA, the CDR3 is TGTGCCAGTAGCAGGGGTCAAGAGACCCAGTACTTC. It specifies CASSRGQETQYF.

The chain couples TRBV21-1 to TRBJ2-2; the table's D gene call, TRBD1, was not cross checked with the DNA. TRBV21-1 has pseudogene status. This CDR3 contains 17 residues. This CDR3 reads CASSNQGTVNNTGELFF. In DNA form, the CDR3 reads TGTGCCAGCAGCAACCAGGGGACGGTCAATAACACCGGGGAGCTGTTTTTT.

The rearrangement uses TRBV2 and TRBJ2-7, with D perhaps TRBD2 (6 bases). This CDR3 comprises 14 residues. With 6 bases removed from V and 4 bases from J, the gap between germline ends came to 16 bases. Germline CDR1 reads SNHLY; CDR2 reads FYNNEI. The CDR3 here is CASSGGLGGYEQYF. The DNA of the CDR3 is TGTGCCAGCAGCGGGGGTCTCGGAGGGTACGAGCAGTACTTC. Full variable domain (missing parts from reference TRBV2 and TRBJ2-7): EPEVTQTPSHQVTQMGQEVILRCVPISNHLYFYWYRQILGQKVEFLVSFYNNEISEKSEIFDDQFSVERPDGSNFTLKIRSTKLEDSAMYFCASSGGLGGYEQYFGPGTRLTVT.

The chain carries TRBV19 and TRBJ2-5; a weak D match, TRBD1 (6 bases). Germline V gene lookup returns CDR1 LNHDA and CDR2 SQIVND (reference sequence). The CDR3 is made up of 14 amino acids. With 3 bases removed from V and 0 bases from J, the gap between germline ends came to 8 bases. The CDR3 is CASSIEGDQETQYF. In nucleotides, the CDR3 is TGTGCCAGTAGTATCGAGGGGGACCAAGAGACCCAGTACTTC.